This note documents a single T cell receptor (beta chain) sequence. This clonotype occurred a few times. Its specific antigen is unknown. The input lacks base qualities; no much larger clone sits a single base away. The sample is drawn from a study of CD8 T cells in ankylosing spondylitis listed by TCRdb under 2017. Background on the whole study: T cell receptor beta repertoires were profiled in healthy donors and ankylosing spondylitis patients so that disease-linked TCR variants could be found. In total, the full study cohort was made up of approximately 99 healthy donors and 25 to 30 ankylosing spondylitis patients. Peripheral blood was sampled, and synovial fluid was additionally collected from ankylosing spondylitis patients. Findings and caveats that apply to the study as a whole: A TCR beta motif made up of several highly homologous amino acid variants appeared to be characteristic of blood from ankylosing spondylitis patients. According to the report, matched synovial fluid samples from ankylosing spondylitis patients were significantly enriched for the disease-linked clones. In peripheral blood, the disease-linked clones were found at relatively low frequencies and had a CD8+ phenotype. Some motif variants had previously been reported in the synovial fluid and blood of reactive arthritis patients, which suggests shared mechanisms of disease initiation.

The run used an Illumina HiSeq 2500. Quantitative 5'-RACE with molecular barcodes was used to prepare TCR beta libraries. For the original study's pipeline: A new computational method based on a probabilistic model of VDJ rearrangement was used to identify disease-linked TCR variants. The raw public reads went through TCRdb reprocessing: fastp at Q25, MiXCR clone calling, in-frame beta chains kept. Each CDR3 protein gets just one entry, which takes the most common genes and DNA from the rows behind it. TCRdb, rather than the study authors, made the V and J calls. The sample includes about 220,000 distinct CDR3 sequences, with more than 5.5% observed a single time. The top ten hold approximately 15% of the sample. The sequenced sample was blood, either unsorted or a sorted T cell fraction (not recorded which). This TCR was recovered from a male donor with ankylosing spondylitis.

The bases read TGTGCCAGCAGTTCAGCCCTCGGGAGCGGGAGCTCCTACGAGCAGTACTTC. This codes for CASSSALGSGSSYEQYF. The rearranged segments are TRBV28 and TRBJ2-7, with 8 central nucleotides matching TRBD2. The CDR3 starts with the cysteine, ends with the phenylalanine, and has 17 residues. Only the CDR3 portion is preserved as DNA: 51 bases, with reading frame beginning at the first base. V lost 4 bases and J lost 0 bases, and the count of bases not matched to a germline gene is 11. In the germline V gene, CDR1 corresponds to MDHEN and CDR2 to SYDVKM.